The entry that follows covers one T cell receptor beta chain sequence. Its antigen remains unidentified. The record has no base qualities; no much larger clone is one base away. These data belong to a study of T-cell reconstitution after alpha-beta-depleted transplantation in children (TCRdb year 2016). With regard to the full study: T-cell immune reconstitution after TCRalphabeta/CD19-depleted allogeneic hematopoietic cell transplantation in children was quantitatively tracked in the study by means of TCR repertoire profiling.

V gives up 4 bases and J gives up 5 bases, and the segment between their germline ends measures 15 bases. The CDR3 numbers 14 residues from cysteine through phenylalanine. The CDR3 DNA has 42 bases and is translated from base 1. CDR1 DFQATT and CDR2 SNEGSKA are derived from the germline V gene (reference sequence). Study-level results and caveats: In some patients, the high TCRbeta diversity seen at day 60 was put down to recipient T cells and intrathymic progenitors that had survived conditioning. The frequencies of hyperexpanded clones fell over the following months, and after one year, T-cell counts and TCRbeta diversity were mostly attributed to newly produced T cells. The apparently early recovery of alphabetaT-cell counts about two months after transplant reportedly depended on only several hundred rapidly expanded clones that came from non-depleted graft cells.

Receptor libraries were prepared by PCR. Sequencing instrument: Illumina HiSeq 2500. TCR library preparation used molecular barcoding, with unique molecular identifiers applied to normalize quantification of the TCRbeta repertoire. The public reads were reprocessed in TCRdb via fastp at Q25 and MiXCR, keeping in-frame beta chains. Entries are consolidated by CDR3 protein sequence, retaining the most common genes and DNA. The sample contains roughly 350,000 distinct CDR3 sequences, about 17% of them found a single time. The top ten constitute approximately 38% of the sample. Interpreted using the paper, the treatment or condition label stands for: allogeneic hematopoietic cell transplantation with graft depleted of TCRalphabeta T cells and CD19 B cells. The children who served as transplant recipients had been given grafts of TCRalphabeta/CD19-depleted allogeneic hematopoietic cells.

Specimen: PBMCs, mostly from graft donor cells, collected 360 days after TCRalphabeta/CD19-depleted stem cell transplant. The chain employs TRBV20-1 and TRBJ1-5; the D gene is possibly TRBD1, with 6 bases matching. This clonotype was sampled from a male patient between 2 and 10 years old who had a stem cell transplant for acute lymphoblastic leukemia, so the T cells may come from the graft donor. The CDR3 sequence is CSAMARRGDQPQHF. The nucleotide sequence reads as follows: TGCAGTGCTATGGCTCGAAGGGGGGATCAGCCCCAGCATTTT.